A selection of T cell receptor beta chains follows, all from one sample in a study of STAT3 mutations in large granular lymphocyte leukemia. Sequencing was performed with immunoSEQ multiplex PCR; in TCRdb, only in-frame clones are kept and a portion is missing. The data show around 39,000 clones, with about 88% seen just once and 0.4% to 0.55% held by the top ten. The sequencing input was PBMCs. Every receptor here comes from a human donor with T large granular lymphocyte leukemia. Some clones in this sample may be carry-over from other donors' samples. CDR3s include the opening cysteine and the closing phenylalanine or tryptophan. A D gene is named only where the DNA matches it firmly. The size field is filled for only some rows; it gives once, few, many or a size class.

TRBV5-1	TRBJ1-2	TRBD1	.	TGCGCCAGCAGCCCAGGGACAGGGAGTTACTATGGCTACACCTTC	CASSPGTGSYYGYTF
TRBV9	TRBJ2-3	.	.	TGTGCCAGCAGCCCCCGGACTAGCACAGATACGCAGTATTTT	CASSPRTSTDTQYF
TRBV25-1	TRBJ2-7	TRBD1	.	TGTGCCAGCAGTGCTCCGGGACAGGGTCGGGAGCAGTACTTC	CASSAPGQGREQYF
TRBV4-1	TRBJ1-3	TRBD1	.	TGCGCCAGCAGCCAACCGGGACAGGCTAAAAGATCTGGAAACACCATATATTTT	CASSQPGQAKRSGNTIYF
TRBV2	TRBJ2-3	.	.	TGTGCCAGCAGTGGGGGGGGGCCCGGGCGTACGCAGTATTTT	CASSGGGPGRTQYF
TRBV5-1	TRBJ1-6	.	.	TGCGCCAGCAGCTTGGGGCCCCAGGGTGATAATTCACCCCTCCACTTT	CASSLGPQGDNSPLHF
TRBV27	TRBJ1-2	.	once	TGTGCCAGCAGTTTATCAGTTTCAGGGTTTTACGGCTACACCTTC	CASSLSVSGFYGYTF
TRBV10-3	TRBJ2-5	.	.	TGTGCCATCAGTCAGGATCTGGAGACCCAGTACTTC	CAISQDLETQYF
TRBV5-1	TRBJ1-2	.	.	TGCGCCAGCAGCTTGTCCCCAGGGAGGTTATATGGCTACACCTTC	CASSLSPGRLYGYTF
TRBV5-4	TRBJ2-1	TRBD2	.	TGTGCCAGTTCCCTTAGCGGGGGGACCTACAATGAGCAGTTCTTC	CASSLSGGTYNEQFF
TRBV30	TRBJ1-5	.	.	TGTGCCTGGAGTACGCAGGGTATTCAGCCCCAGCATTTT	CAWSTQGIQPQHF
TRBV5-1	TRBJ1-4	.	.	TGCGCCAGCAGCTTGGGGCTTTCAGAAAAACTGTTTTTT	CASSLGLSEKLFF
TRBV28	TRBJ1-2	.	.	TGTGCCAGCAGTTTCCAGGGTCGGGGCTACACCTTC	CASSFQGRGYTF
TRBV30	TRBJ1-1	.	once	TGTGCCTGGAGTCTGGGCCTGGGCAACACTGAAGCTTTCTTT	CAWSLGLGNTEAFF
TRBV27	TRBJ1-3	.	few	TGTGCCAGCAGTTTGGCGGCTACTGGAAACACCATATATTTT	CASSLAATGNTIYF
TRBV7-9	TRBJ2-3	.	.	TGTGCCAGCAGCCAGGAAGGGGTTCGCACAGATACGCAGTATTTT	CASSQEGVRTDTQYF
TRBV18	TRBJ1-1	.	.	TGTGCCAGCTCCCCGGGGGGGCGAGTAAACACTGAAGCTTTCTTT	CASSPGGRVNTEAFF
TRBV5-1	TRBJ1-2	.	.	TGCGCCAGCAGCTCCCTAGGTCGGGGGTTTAACTATGGCTACACCTTC	CASSSLGRGFNYGYTF
TRBV30	TRBJ1-5	TRBD1	.	TGTGCCTGGAGTCGGGACAGTAATCAGCCCCAGCATTTT	CAWSRDSNQPQHF
TRBV18	TRBJ1-1	.	.	TGTGCCAGCTCACCCAATGTGAACACTGAAGCTTTCTTT	CASSPNVNTEAFF
TRBV5-1	TRBJ2-3	.	.	TGCGCCAGCAGCTTATATACTAGCACAGATACGCAGTATTTT	CASSLYTSTDTQYF
TRBV28	TRBJ1-6	.	.	TGTGCCAGCAATATCCGGGACTATAATTCACCCCTCCACTTT	CASNIRDYNSPLHF
TRBV18	TRBJ1-6	.	.	TGTGCCAGCTCAACACGGGGTTTAGAGAATTCACCCCTCCACTTT	CASSTRGLENSPLHF
TRBV7-2	TRBJ2-5	.	.	TGTGCCAGCAGCTTAGGAGTAAAGGGGGAGACCCAGTACTTC	CASSLGVKGETQYF
TRBV9	TRBJ2-7	.	.	TGTGCCAGCAGCGTAGCTGTCGGGGGCTTCTACGAGCAGTACTTC	CASSVAVGGFYEQYF
TRBV29-1	TRBJ2-5	.	.	TGCAGCGTTGTCGACGAGACCCAGTACTTC	CSVVDETQYF
TRBV5-1	TRBJ2-2	.	.	TGCGCCAGCAGCCACGACACCTTCCCCGGGGAGCTGTTTTTT	CASSHDTFPGELFF